This entry lists 19 T cell receptor beta chains sequenced from one sample in a study of blood T cell repertoires in COVID-19. Clones were read by immunoSEQ multiplex PCR, and TCRdb kept only the in-frame ones, dropping some. The table has 200,000 to 300,000 clones, more than 90% seen once. Material for sequencing was peripheral blood. Receptors originate from a person under 35 with COVID-19, enrolled during active disease.

The chain carries TRBV5-1 and TRBJ2-3; 7 nucleotides align to TRBD2. The CDR3 runs 18 residues. Trimming took 1 base from V and 2 from J; bases not matched to a gene: 13. Germline V gene lookup returns CDR1 SGHRS and CDR2 YFSETQ. This CDR3 reads CASSLSNSASGFTDTQYF. The CDR3 nucleotides read TGCGCCAGCAGCTTGTCGAATTCGGCTAGCGGATTCACAGATACGCAGTATTTT.

DNA for the CDR3: TGCAGCGCCCAGTGGGGGCGTACCGGGGAGCTGTTTTTT. Its protein product is CSAQWGRTGELFF. The chain uses TRBV29-1 and TRBJ2-2, with TRBD1 as a possible D gene (6 bases). The CDR3 has 13 residues. The V end was cut by 7 bases, the J end by 5 bases, with 14 bases between. CDR1 is SQVTM and CDR2 is ANQGSEA in the germline V gene.

V and J are TRBV2 and TRBJ2-2, with 10 bases aligning to TRBD1. Trimming at V came to 5 bases and at J to 4 bases, leaving 4 bases not matched to a gene. CDR3 length: 15 amino acids. CDR1 and CDR2 (germline): SNHLY, FYNNEI. This CDR3 reads CASSPGTGVTGELFF. The CDR3 coding sequence is TGTGCCAGCAGTCCCGGGACAGGGGTCACCGGGGAGCTGTTTTTT.

This chain links TRBV27 with TRBJ1-5; D is possibly TRBD1 (6 bases). Trimming took 2 bases from V and 2 from J, leaving 10 bases between them. Germline V gene data show CDR1 as MNHEY and CDR2 as SMNVEV (reference sequence). The CDR3 covers 15 residues. The CDR3 DNA reads as TGTGCCAGCAGTTTAGAGGGGGAAGGCAATCAGCCCCAGCATTTT. It yields the protein CASSLEGEGNQPQHF.

This chain uses TRBV7-7 with TRBJ2-7; D not resolved. The germline V gene has CDR1 SSHAT and CDR2 FNYEAQ (reference sequence). This CDR3 region has 14 residues. V lost 2 bases and J lost 6, with 14 bases in between. The CDR3 DNA reads as TGTGCCAGCAGCTTAAGTACACTGGCTAGCGAGCAGTACTTC. It translates to CASSLSTLASEQYF.

The rearrangement uses TRBV14 and TRBJ2-5; 14 positions match TRBD2. Germline assignment: CDR1 SGHDN and CDR2 FVKESK. V trimming: 0 bases; J trimming: 5 bases; junction bases outside the gene matches: 5. The CDR3 is 17 amino acids. In nucleotides, the CDR3 is TGTGCCAGCAGCCAAGAGGGACTAGCGGGAGTCATGGAGACCCAGTACTTC. Its protein product is CASSQEGLAGVMETQYF.

The rearrangement uses TRBV4-1 and TRBJ2-7; 7 bases fit TRBD2. After removal of 1 base from V and 3 bases from J, the junction contained 6 bases not matched to a gene. This CDR3 contains 15 residues. The germline V gene encodes CDR1 MGHRA and CDR2 YSYEKL. This CDR3 reads CASSQGGGRRYEQYF. For the CDR3, the DNA is TGCGCCAGCAGCCAAGGGGGAGGGCGACGCTACGAGCAGTACTTC.

The chain joins TRBV16 to TRBJ2-2; 9 bases are a match to TRBD1. Germline V gene data show CDR1 as KGHSY and CDR2 as FQNENV. V was pared by 1 base and J by 5 bases, with 5 bases of the junction left unmatched. This CDR3 region has 16 residues. The CDR3 DNA reads as TGTGCCAGCAGCCAATTTCGGACAGGGGTAACCGGGGAGCTGTTTTTT. It is translated as CASSQFRTGVTGELFF.

The chain uses TRBV6-1 and TRBJ1-1; D call uncertain. The V gene lost 1 base and the J gene lost 0 bases, with 9 bases spanning the gap. The CDR3 length is 15 residues. From germline, CDR1 is MNHNS and CDR2 SASEGT. CDR3 nucleotides: TGTGCCAGCAGTGAAGGGTGGCGGATGAACACTGAAGCTTTCTTT. This codes for CASSEGWRMNTEAFF.

The J gene is TRBJ2-3, the V gene TRBV18, with D unresolved. The CDR3 consists of 13 residues. The V gene's germline CDR1 is KGHSH and CDR2 LQKENI. V shed 3 bases and J shed 6 bases, with 10 bases lying between them. The CDR3 sequence is CASSPVMEDTQYF. CDR3 DNA: TGTGCCAGCTCACCTGTCATGGAGGATACGCAGTATTTT.

In this sample, this clone turned up once. J is TRBJ2-7 and V is TRBV6-5, with D maybe TRBD1 (6 bases). Germline-derived CDR1 and CDR2 are MNHEY and SVGAGI. V was pared by 7 bases and J by 6 bases, with 10 bases between. CDR3 length: 11 amino acids. CDR3 bases: TGTGCCAGCACCTTGGGGGCCGAGCAGTACTTC. Translating gives CASTLGAEQYF.

V and J are TRBV6-6 and TRBJ1-2; D is unresolved. Trimming cost V 6 bases and J 3 bases, with 20 bases left between them. The CDR3 sequence is 16 residues long. Germline CDR1 MNHNY, CDR2 SVGAGI (reference sequence). CDR3: CASSPTAGKRDYGYTF. In DNA, the CDR3 is TGTGCCAGCAGCCCTACGGCGGGGAAGAGGGACTATGGCTACACCTTC.

J is TRBJ1-1 and V is TRBV7-9, with a tentative D call TRBD1 (6 bases). V lost 4 bases and J 11 bases, leaving 14 bases between the germline ends. The CDR3 contains 12 residues. Germline CDR1 SEHNR, CDR2 FQNEAQ (reference sequence). The CDR3: CASSSSTGYAFF. The CDR3 DNA follows: TGTGCCAGCAGCTCAAGCACAGGGTACGCTTTCTTT.

The rearrangement links TRBV5-5 to TRBJ2-7; maybe TRBD2 (5 bases). Between the trimmed V and J ends, which lost 3 bases and 7 bases, there was a span of 17 bases. This CDR3 contains 14 residues. Germline-derived CDR1 and CDR2 are SGHKS and YYEKEE (reference sequence). This CDR3 reads CASSSWEFLPEQYF. The CDR3 nucleotides read TGTGCCAGCAGCTCGTGGGAGTTTCTACCTGAGCAGTACTTC. Drawing the rest from reference TRBV5-5 and TRBJ2-7, the complete variable domain is DAGVTQSPTHLIKTRGQQVTLRCSPISGHKSVSWYQQVLGQGPQFIFQYYEKEERGRGNFPDRFSARQFPNYSSELNVNALLLGDSALYLCASSSWEFLPEQYFGPGTRLTVT.

This sequence joins TRBV4-2 and TRBJ2-1, with a weak D call TRBD2 (5 bases). The germline gives CDR1 LGHNA, CDR2 YNFKEQ. V was pared by 4 bases and J by 9 bases, with 16 bases between. There are 14 residues in the CDR3. This CDR3 reads CASSPQTTLSEQFF. The CDR3 bases are TGTGCCAGCAGCCCTCAGACTACCTTGTCTGAGCAGTTCTTC.

The chain carries TRBV29-1 and TRBJ2-5, with 7 bases lining up with TRBD2. The V and J ends lost 5 bases and 5 bases, in that order; junction bases with no gene match: 8. CDR1 and CDR2 from the germline V gene are SQVTM and ANQGSEA. The CDR3 totals 13 residues. CDR3: CSVILLTSETQYF. In nucleotides, the CDR3 is TGCAGCGTTATACTCCTGACTAGCGAGACCCAGTACTTC.

The CDR3 sequence: CASGWTTTGGQYF. The CDR3 DNA sequence: TGTGCCAGCGGTTGGACTACCACGGGGGGCCAGTACTTC. This chain connects TRBV2 to TRBJ2-5; 7 nucleotides line up with TRBD2. The germline V gene has CDR1 SNHLY and CDR2 FYNNEI. Losses at the gene ends were 8 bases for V and 10 bases for J; bases not matched to a gene: 13. The CDR3 loop spans 13 amino acids. The full variable domain, completed using reference TRBV2 and TRBJ2-5, is EPEVTQTPSHQVTQMGQEVILRCVPISNHLYFYWYRQILGQKVEFLVSFYNNEISEKSEIFDDQFSVERPDGSNFTLKIRSTKLEDSAMYFCASGWTTTGGQYFGPGTRLLVL.

This clone was detected only once. The V and J genes are TRBV13 and TRBJ2-2; TRBD2 aligns across 8 bases. Germline V lookup: CDR1 PRHDT, CDR2 FYEKMQ (reference sequence). V dropped 2 bases and J dropped 3; count of bases not matched to a gene: 2. This CDR3 region has 15 residues. CDR3 nucleotide sequence: TGTGCCAGCAGCTTACCGGGGGGGGACACCGGGGAGCTGTTTTTT. This sequence encodes CASSLPGGDTGELFF.

The chain has TRBV28 and TRBJ2-7; unclear D gene. The CDR3 covers 12 residues. V lost 3 bases and J lost 2, with 5 bases in between. Per the germline V gene, CDR1 is MDHEN and CDR2 is SYDVKM. Here the CDR3 reads CASSFAAYEQYF. The CDR3 bases are TGTGCCAGCAGTTTTGCAGCCTACGAGCAGTACTTC.